Listed below are T cell receptor beta chains from one sample, sequenced in a study of blood T cell repertoires in COVID-19. Method: immunoSEQ multiplex PCR; TCRdb's copy keeps in-frame clones and lacks some. The table includes 90,000 to 150,000 clones, around 77% detected once. The sequenced sample was peripheral blood. The receptors were sampled from a human donor in a cohort sampled during active COVID-19. Each CDR3 is given with its conserved first and last residue. The D gene is left open where the match is weak. Only part of the rows carry a size: once, few, many, or a class if the clone is expanded.

J,size,V,D,DNA,CDR3
TRBJ2-7,-,TRBV5-6,-,TGTGCCAGCAGCTTAGGGAGTATCGGGGAGCAGTACTTC,CASSLGSIGEQYF
TRBJ2-7,few,TRBV7-9,-,TGTGCCAGCAGCTTAGGGGCAAACGAGCAGTACTTC,CASSLGANEQYF
TRBJ2-7,few,TRBV7-9,-,TGTGCCAGCAGCTTAGAGTGGGCCTCCTACGAGCAGTACTTC,CASSLEWASYEQYF
TRBJ1-2,-,TRBV7-9,-,TGTGCCAGCAGCTTAGGACAGTCAAACTATGGCTACACCTTC,CASSLGQSNYGYTF
TRBJ2-3,-,TRBV6-6,TRBD2,TGTGCCAGCAGTAGGACTAGCGGTAGCACAGATACGCAGTATTTT,CASSRTSGSTDTQYF
TRBJ2-7,-,TRBV4-1,TRBD2,TGCGCCAGCAGCCCGGGACTAGCGGGGACCTACGAGCAGTACTTC,CASSPGLAGTYEQYF
TRBJ1-2,-,TRBV7-8,-,TGTGCCAGCAGCCCGCGGGGCGGCTATGGCTACACCTTC,CASSPRGGYGYTF
TRBJ2-7,-,TRBV27,TRBD1,TGTGCCAGCAGTGAGGGACAGGGGGGCTCCTACGAGCAGTACTTC,CASSEGQGGSYEQYF
TRBJ1-6,-,TRBV30,TRBD1,TGTGCCTGGAGTTCGGGACAGCATAATTCACCCCTCCACTTT,CAWSSGQHNSPLHF
TRBJ1-1,few,TRBV27,TRBD1,TGTGCCAGCACGACAGGGGGCACTGAAGCTTTCTTT,CASTTGGTEAFF
TRBJ2-5,-,TRBV27,TRBD1,TGTGCCAGCAGGGGACAGGGGCAAGAGACCCAGTACTTC,CASRGQGQETQYF
TRBJ2-6,-,TRBV7-9,TRBD1,TGTGCCAGCAGCGCGCCCTCCCGGGACAGGGTCGGGGCCAACGTCCTGACTTTC,CASSAPSRDRVGANVLTF
TRBJ1-4,-,TRBV7-8,TRBD1,TGTGCCAGCAGCCCCAGGGGGGAAAAACTGTTTTTT,CASSPRGEKLFF
TRBJ2-7,-,TRBV14,-,TGTGCCAGCAGCCAATTAGAGCGCCGGACCTACGAGCAGTACTTC,CASSQLERRTYEQYF
TRBJ1-4,-,TRBV11-2,-,TGTGCCAGCAGCGCGTACGGGACAACTAATGAAAAACTGTTTTTT,CASSAYGTTNEKLFF
TRBJ1-6,few,TRBV19,-,TGTGCCAGTAGTATTAGGACTTCCCGCTCCTATAATTCACCCCTCCACTTT,CASSIRTSRSYNSPLHF
TRBJ1-1,-,TRBV27,TRBD1,TGTGCCAGCAACAGGGGAGACCTTCTGAACACTGAAGCTTTCTTT,CASNRGDLLNTEAFF
TRBJ2-3,-,TRBV1,-,TGCACCAGCACGGCAGGGGGCTGCCGAGATACGCAGTATTTT,CTSTAGGCRDTQYF
TRBJ2-7,-,TRBV19,TRBD1,TGTGCCAGTAGTACACAGGACAGGGGGCCCTACGAGCAGTACTTC,CASSTQDRGPYEQYF
TRBJ2-7,-,TRBV5-1,TRBD2,TGCGCCAGCAGCCCGGGACTAGCGGGAGCGTACCCCGAGCAGTACTTC,CASSPGLAGAYPEQYF
TRBJ2-7,-,TRBV5-1,TRBD1,TGCGCCAGCGGGGGCACGGGACAGGGCTACGAGCAGTACTTC,CASGGTGQGYEQYF
TRBJ2-5,-,TRBV19,-,TGTGCATCCAAGGGGGGGCCGGAGACCCAGTACTTC,CASKGGPETQYF
TRBJ1-1,-,TRBV27,-,TGTGCCAGCAGTTTCTCGATCAGGGGAAGAGGCACTGAAGCTTTCTTT,CASSFSIRGRGTEAFF
TRBJ2-3,-,TRBV5-1,-,TGCGCCAGCAGCGTGGGAGCTAGCACAGATACGCAGTATTTT,CASSVGASTDTQYF
TRBJ1-3,-,TRBV6-6,-,TGTGCCAGCAGTTACTCCACATTCGGAGACACCATATATTTT,CASSYSTFGDTIYF
TRBJ2-7,once,TRBV2,-,TGTGCCAGCAGCCTCCGGGACATAAACTACGAGCAGTACTTC,CASSLRDINYEQYF
TRBJ1-6,-,TRBV4-1,-,TGCGCCAGCAGCCAAGGTTTAAATGCCAGGGCCCTCCACTTT,CASSQGLNARALHF
TRBJ1-1,-,TRBV30,TRBD1,TGTGCCTGGAGTGTGGCGGGACAGATGAACACTGAAGCTTTCTTT,CAWSVAGQMNTEAFF
TRBJ2-5,once,TRBV18,-,TGTGCCAGCTCACCATTCGGGACTGATGAGACCCAGTACTTC,CASSPFGTDETQYF
TRBJ1-4,-,TRBV7-9,TRBD1,TGTGCCAGCAGTGGATTCACCGGGACAGGGGGTGAAAAACTGTTTTTT,CASSGFTGTGGEKLFF
TRBJ2-7,-,TRBV9,TRBD1,TGTGCCAGCAGCGCGAGGACAGGGGGCTACGAGCAGTACTTC,CASSARTGGYEQYF
TRBJ2-7,-,TRBV7-9,-,TGTGCCAGCAGCCCACAGGGAATAGCCTACGAGCAGTACTTC,CASSPQGIAYEQYF
TRBJ1-2,-,TRBV5-4,TRBD1,TGTGCCAGCATGGACAGGGGGAATGGCTACACCTTC,CASMDRGNGYTF
TRBJ2-7,-,TRBV6-5,-,TGTGCCAGCAGTTTACAGGGGGGGAACGAGCAGTACTTC,CASSLQGGNEQYF
TRBJ1-1,-,TRBV6-5,-,TGTGCCAGCAGTATCCAGGACGGGGAGAACACTGAAGCTTTCTTT,CASSIQDGENTEAFF
TRBJ2-7,-,TRBV29-1,-,TGCAGCGTTGAAGGGGTTGCGGGTGGAGAGCAGTACTTC,CSVEGVAGGEQYF
TRBJ2-7,few,TRBV4-2,TRBD2,TGTGCCAGCAGCCAAGAATGGCTAGCGGAATACGAGCAGTACTTC,CASSQEWLAEYEQYF